Included here is one T cell receptor beta chain sequence, with context. The CDR3 runs to 17 residues. From germline, CDR1 is SGHRS and CDR2 YFSETQ. V was shortened by 1 base and J by 4 bases, with 18 bases between the two germline ends. The data were obtained in a study of blood T cell repertoires in COVID-19. Original methodology: Reference gene primer amplification in the assay estimated nucleated cell counts. The repertoire was sequenced with immunoSEQ multiplex PCR; TCRdb's copy has only in-frame clones and lacks some. Clonal size and the V and J genes are those of that table, whereas D and trimming came from the DNA. The profile covers around 140,000 clones, with over 70% appearing a single time and about 1.7% taken by the ten largest.

The source material was peripheral blood. The receptor was isolated from a woman in her fifties or sixties with acute or convalescent COVID-19. The V call is TRBV5-1, the J call TRBJ1-3; tentatively, D is TRBD1 (6 bases). CDR3 loop: CASSLRSQGQLGNTIYF. The CDR3 DNA reads TGCGCCAGCAGCTTGAGGTCTCAGGGGCAATTAGGAAACACCATATATTTT.